Each of the 18 T cell receptor beta chains below was sequenced from the same sample in a study of neurological immune-mediated disorders. TCRdb ran MiXCR on the 5' RACE reads and lists one entry per CDR3 protein. The data contain approximately 49,000 distinct CDR3 sequences, 8% to 10% of them singletons. The sample's time point: longitudinal time-point 1 (baseline). Sequences were obtained from PBMCs. The receptors stem from a woman aged 40 to 49 in good health.

The sample holds many counts of this clonotype. The chain has TRBV7-8 and TRBJ2-1; perhaps D is TRBD1 or TRBD2 (5 bases each). Germline V lookup: CDR1 SGHVS, CDR2 FQNEAQ. The V end was cut by 5 bases, the J end by 7 bases, with 15 bases between. CDR3 size: 14 residues. The CDR3 loop is CASSPRGLTNEQFF. The CDR3 region has the DNA TGTGCCAGCAGCCCTCGGGGCCTGACAAATGAGCAGTTCTTC. The variable domain in full, completed from reference TRBV7-8 and TRBJ2-1, reads GAGVSQSPRYKVAKRGQDVALRCDPISGHVSLFWYQQALGQGPEFLTYFQNEAQLDKSGLPSDRFFAERPEGSVSTLKIQRTQQEDSAVYLCASSPRGLTNEQFFGPGTRLTVL.

The chain is built from TRBV18 and TRBJ1-4, with a weak D call TRBD1 (6 bases). This CDR3 spans 14 amino acids. Germline V gene data show CDR1 as KGHSH and CDR2 as LQKENI. V was cut by 5 bases and J by 8 bases, with 15 bases left in between. CDR3: CASSTTGAEEKLFF. The CDR3 nucleotides are TGTGCCAGCTCAACGACAGGCGCGGAGGAAAAACTGTTTTTT.

This clonotype has a count of ten or more. The chain joins TRBV6-2 or TRBV6-3 to TRBJ2-6; tentatively, D is TRBD1 (5 bases). The CDR3 loop spans 15 amino acids. CDR1 is MNHEY and CDR2 is SVGEGT in the germline V gene. V was pared by 2 bases and J by 1 base, with 6 bases between. The CDR3 is CASSYAGSGANVLTF. The DNA for the CDR3 is TGTGCCAGCAGTTACGCAGGGTCTGGGGCCAACGTCCTGACTTTC.

The rearrangement links TRBV10-3 to TRBJ1-1; D might be TRBD1 (5 bases). CDR3 length: 13 residues. Germline assignment: CDR1 ENHRY and CDR2 SYGVKD. V dropped 7 bases and J dropped 0 bases, with 9 bases sitting between them. The CDR3 region has the DNA TGTGCCATCAAGGCGGACATGAACACTGAAGCTTTCTTT. Protein product: CAIKADMNTEAFF.

Judged by abundance, this clonotype is medium-sized. J is TRBJ2-1 and V is TRBV12-3 or TRBV12-4, with D possibly matching TRBD1 (6 bases). This CDR3 is built from 16 residues. Trimming removed 0 bases at V and 4 bases at J, with 13 bases between. The CDR3 region has the DNA TGTGCCAGCAGTTTAGCGCAGGACAGCCCTTACAATGAGCAGTTCTTC. Residues: CASSLAQDSPYNEQFF.

The rearrangement links TRBV7-2 to TRBJ2-4; D is tentatively TRBD1 or TRBD2 (7 bases each). Germline V gene sequence: CDR1 SGHTA, CDR2 FQGNSA. Between the trimmed V and J ends, which lost 5 bases and 1 base, there was a span of 15 bases. This CDR3 region has 16 residues. This chain's CDR3 is CASSQQGGMAKNIQYF. In DNA, the CDR3 is TGTGCCAGCAGCCAGCAGGGGGGGATGGCCAAAAACATTCAGTACTTC. Looking up the rest from reference TRBV7-2 and TRBJ2-4 gives the full variable domain: GAGVSQSPSNKVTEKGKDVELRCDPISGHTALYWYRQSLGQGLEFLIYFQGNSAPDKSGLPSDRFSAERTGGSVSTLTIQRTQQEDSAVYLCASSQQGGMAKNIQYFGAGTRLSVL.

The sample holds many counts of this clonotype. This chain connects TRBV7-2 to TRBJ2-1; 8 bases are a match to TRBD2. The CDR3 spans 15 residues. V lost 5 bases to trimming and J lost 7 bases; unmatched junction nucleotides: 10. CDR1 is SGHTA, CDR2 FQGNSA, per germline. Written as DNA, the CDR3 is TGTGCCAGCAGCGGCCCCGGGACTAGAAGAAATGAGCAGTTCTTC. Translation gives CASSGPGTRRNEQFF.

This clonotype was found many times. The V call is TRBV7-3, the J call TRBJ1-1; TRBD1 matches at 10 bases. CDR3 size: 14 residues. The V gene end was trimmed by 5 bases and the J gene end by 5 bases; junction bases not matched to a gene: 5. Germline lookup yields CDR1 SGHTA and CDR2 FQGTGA. The CDR3 region has the DNA TGTGCCAGCAGCGAGACAGGGGGCGGGACTGAAGCTTTCTTT. The encoded protein is CASSETGGGTEAFF.

This clonotype was seen many times. The rearrangement links TRBV27 to TRBJ1-1; D perhaps matches TRBD1 (6 bases). Germline CDR1 reads MNHEY; CDR2 reads SMNVEV (reference sequence). V lost 6 bases and J lost 0, with 14 bases in between. There are 15 residues in the CDR3. The CDR3 region is CASSFSDRMNTEAFF. In DNA form, the CDR3 reads TGTGCCAGCAGCTTTTCAGACAGGATGAACACTGAAGCTTTCTTT.

This clonotype was observed at least ten times. In nucleotides, the CDR3 is TGTGCCAGCAGTTACGACAGCAACTATGGCTACACCTTC. Translated, it gives CASSYDSNYGYTF. The chain is built from TRBV6-5 and TRBJ1-2; possible D gene TRBD1, 5 bases. The CDR3 is 13 residues long. Trimming took 2 bases from V and 2 from J, leaving 6 bases between them. Per the germline V gene, CDR1 is MNHEY and CDR2 is SVGAGI.

This clonotype appeared many times. V is TRBV24-1 and J is TRBJ2-3, with D unclear. CDR1 and CDR2 (germline): KGHDR, SFDVKD. The CDR3 is 13 amino acids. V was shortened by 1 base and J by 4 bases, with 5 bases between the two germline ends. This chain's CDR3 is CATSDFAADTQYF. In nucleotides, the CDR3 is TGTGCCACCAGTGATTTTGCCGCAGATACGCAGTATTTT.

The rearrangement uses TRBV11-3 and TRBJ2-3; 8 nucleotides line up with TRBD1. The CDR3 contains 14 residues. The V gene's germline CDR1 is SGHNT and CDR2 YENEEA. V lost 5 bases, J lost 6 bases, and 7 bases stayed unmatched. The CDR3 region has the DNA TGTGCCAGCAGCCTCCACAGGGGGAGTGATACGCAGTATTTT. Amino acids: CASSLHRGSDTQYF.

Notes on this clonotype: A much more abundant neighbour one base away suggests this may be a read error. As the CDR3 is not closed by the conserved phenylalanine or tryptophan, this likely results from a read error. This chain's CDR3 is CSVLGGQTQYL. CDR3 DNA: TGCAGCGTTTTAGGGGGACAGACCCAGTACTTA. The rearrangement uses TRBV29-1 and TRBJ2-5; a weak D match, TRBD1 (6 bases). The V gene's germline CDR1 is SQVTM and CDR2 ANQGSEA. The CDR3 runs to 11 residues. The V gene lost 5 bases and the J gene lost 6 bases, with 10 bases spanning the gap.

This clonotype was recorded at least ten times. The chain joins TRBV7-6 to TRBJ1-1, with D unresolved. This CDR3 is built from 12 residues. Germline V gives CDR1 SGHVS, CDR2 FNYEAQ. The V end lost 3 bases, the J end lost 5 bases, and 7 bases lay between the germline ends. CDR3 residues: CASSFGRTEAFF. The CDR3 bases are TGTGCCAGCAGCTTCGGCCGGACTGAAGCTTTCTTT.

This clonotype was detected many times. The chain combines TRBV5-5 with TRBJ2-7, with D possibly matching TRBD2 (6 bases). This CDR3 comprises 15 residues. Germline CDR1 reads SGHKS; CDR2 reads YYEKEE (reference sequence). V was shortened by 2 bases and J by 3 bases, with 15 bases between the two germline ends. The DNA for the CDR3 is TGTGCCAGCAGCTTTTGGGGACTGCCAAACTACGAGCAGTACTTC. Translation gives CASSFWGLPNYEQYF.

This clonotype was counted at least ten times. The chain employs TRBV7-2 and TRBJ2-2; 13 nucleotides match TRBD2. Germline V lookup: CDR1 SGHTA, CDR2 FQGNSA. The CDR3 is 18 amino acids. The V segment lost 1 base and the J segment 2 bases; nucleotides outside the gene matches: 4. The CDR3 nucleotides read TGTGCCAGCAGCTTAGAGGGACTAGCGGGGAGAAACACCGGGGAGCTGTTTTTT. It is translated as CASSLEGLAGRNTGELFF.

The table lists this clonotype with many counts. The chain uses TRBV5-5 and TRBJ2-5; D is unclear. This CDR3 contains 14 residues. The germline V gene encodes CDR1 SGHKS and CDR2 YYEKEE (reference sequence). Trimming took off 1 base at V and 1 base at J, with 8 bases between the two ends. The CDR3 DNA follows: TGTGCCAGCAGCTTGAGGCCCTCCCAAGAGACCCAGTACTTC. It codes for CASSLRPSQETQYF.

This clonotype was recorded many times. The chain recombines TRBV10-2 with TRBJ1-6; D is ambiguous. The CDR3 consists of 14 residues. Trimming removed 4 bases from V and 6 bases from J, with 10 bases in between. Germline CDR1 reads WSHSY; CDR2 reads SAAADI. CDR3 bases: TGCGCCAGCAGTGGCTCACAGACTAATTCACCCCTCCACTTT. This codes for CASSGSQTNSPLHF.